The 9 T cell receptor beta chains given below trace back to one sample, sequenced in a study of T cells in women clearing cervical HPV infection. The data were produced by immunoSEQ multiplex PCR, yet TCRdb's version contains in-frame clones alone and is incomplete. Here the sample table reports fewer than 35,000 clones. Sequenced sample: blood buffy coat. The receptors come from a woman between 18 and 70 years old with a cervical HPV16 infection that either progressed to CIN3+ or cleared (not recorded which).

For this clone: Read sequence stops 3 residues before the CDR3 end, and the germline J gene provides the missing end. The chain employs TRBV20-1 and TRBJ1-2, with TRBD1 identical over 9 bases. Germline V lookup: CDR1 DFQATT, CDR2 SNEGSKA (reference sequence). The CDR3 is 13 residues long. With V trimmed by 2 bases and J by 7 bases, 5 bases remained unmatched. The part of the CDR3 DNA that was read is TGCAGTGCTAGATCCACAGGGGGCCTTGGC. Amino acids: CSARSTGGLG. The full-length CDR3 reads as CSARSTGGLGYTF.

Details on this clone: Read data end 3 residues before the CDR3 end; the end is taken from the germline J gene. The chain is built from TRBV7-6 and TRBJ2-5; TRBD2 aligns across 11 bases. CDR3 length equals 15 residues. Germline V lookup: CDR1 SGHVS, CDR2 FNYEAQ. Trimming cost V 2 bases and J 4 bases; bases outside gene matches: 3. CDR3 DNA (partial): TGTGCCAGCAGCTTAATAGCGGGGGGGCCAGAGACC. It specifies CASSLIAGGPET. The full CDR3 protein is CASSLIAGGPETQYF.

Points on this clone: The DNA ends 3 residues before the CDR3 does, and the rest of the CDR3 is filled in from the germline J gene. This rearrangement joins TRBV5-1 to TRBJ2-5, with D maybe TRBD1 (6 bases). V lost 4 bases to trimming and J lost 4 bases, with 14 bases between them. This CDR3 contains 14 residues. The V gene's germline CDR1 is SGHRS and CDR2 YFSETQ. The part of the CDR3 DNA that was read is TGCGCCAGCAGCACAGGGCGGCAGGGAGAGACC. Translated, it gives CASSTGRQGET. The full CDR3 sequence reads CASSTGRQGETQYF.

Regarding this clone: The CDR3 extends 3 residues past the end of the read, so its final part is completed from the germline J gene. The rearrangement joins TRBV5-6 to TRBJ2-7; TRBD2 might be the D (7 bases). Trimming left V 2 bases short and J 4 bases short, with 16 bases between. Germline lookup yields CDR1 SGHDT and CDR2 YYEEEE. The CDR3 length is 15 residues. This CDR3 is CASSLGGGRAYEQYF. The CDR3 DNA, read in part, is TGTGCCAGCAGCTTAGGGGGGGGCCGTGCGTACGAG.

Comment on this clone: The sequenced fragment ends 3 residues before the CDR3 boundary, so the rest is inferred from the germline J gene. This chain connects TRBV5-6 to TRBJ2-7; tentatively, D is TRBD1 (5 bases). The CDR3 consists of 13 residues. Germline V gene sequence: CDR1 SGHDT, CDR2 YYEEEE. The V end was cut by 2 bases, the J end by 2 bases, with 8 bases between. CDR3 bases read: TGTGCCAGCAGCTTAATAGGGGCCTACGAG. This sequence encodes CASSLIGAYE. The entire CDR3 protein is CASSLIGAYEQYF.

Comments on this clone: The CDR3 goes on 3 residues after the read ends, and that part is filled in from the germline J gene. The V call is TRBV5-6, the J call TRBJ1-5; 7 bases fit TRBD1. Unmatched junction bases numbered 5, after V lost 4 bases and J lost 4 bases. The CDR3 runs 14 residues. The germline gives CDR1 SGHDT, CDR2 YYEEEE. The part of the CDR3 DNA that was read is TGTGCCAGCAGCGATGGACAGGTAAATCAGCCC. This codes for CASSDGQVNQP. In full, the CDR3 is CASSDGQVNQPQHF.

Concerning this clone: The CDR3 is cut off 3 residues early in the read; its end comes from the germline J gene. This sequence joins TRBV7-9 and TRBJ2-4, with D possibly TRBD2 on 6 matching bases. CDR3 length equals 14 residues. The germline V gene has CDR1 SEHNR and CDR2 FQNEAQ (reference sequence). Incomplete CDR3 DNA: TGTGCCTTAACAGGAGGGGAGGAGGACTATGGT. It specifies CALTGGEEDYG. The full CDR3 protein is CALTGGEEDYGQYF.

In regard to this clone: The read falls 3 residues short of the CDR3 end, and the missing part is taken from the germline J gene. The chain links TRBV5-1 to TRBJ2-7; unclear D gene. The CDR3 length is 13 residues. V lost 0 bases, J lost 2 bases, and 6 bases lay in between. Germline lookup yields CDR1 SGHRS and CDR2 YFSETQ. Here the CDR3 reads CASSLDRTYEQYF. The sequenced part of the CDR3 DNA is TGCGCCAGCAGCTTGGACAGAACCTACGAG.

As for this clone: The sequenced fragment ends 3 residues before the CDR3 boundary, so the rest is inferred from the germline J gene. V is TRBV20-1 and J is TRBJ2-1; 11 bases are a match to TRBD2. This CDR3 region has 15 residues. V lost 6 bases, J lost 5 bases, and 9 bases stayed unmatched. Germline assignment: CDR1 DFQATT and CDR2 SNEGSKA (reference sequence). The CDR3 is CSANSGTSGNNEQFF. CDR3 bases read: TGCAGTGCCAACTCCGGGACTAGCGGTAACAATGAG.